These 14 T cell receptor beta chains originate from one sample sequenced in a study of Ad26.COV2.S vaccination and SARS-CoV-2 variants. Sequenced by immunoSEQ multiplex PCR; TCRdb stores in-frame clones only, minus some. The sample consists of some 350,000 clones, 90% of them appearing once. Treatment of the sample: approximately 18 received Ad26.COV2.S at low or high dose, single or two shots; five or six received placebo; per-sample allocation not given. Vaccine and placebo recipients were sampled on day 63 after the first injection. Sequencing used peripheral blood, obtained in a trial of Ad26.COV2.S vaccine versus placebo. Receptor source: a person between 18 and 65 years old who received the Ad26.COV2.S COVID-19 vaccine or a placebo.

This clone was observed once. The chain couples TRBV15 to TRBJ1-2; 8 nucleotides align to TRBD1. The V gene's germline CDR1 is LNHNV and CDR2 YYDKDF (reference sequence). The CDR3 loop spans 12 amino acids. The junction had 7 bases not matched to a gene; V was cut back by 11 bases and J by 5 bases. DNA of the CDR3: TGTGCCTCGTCGGACAGGGAGTATGGCTACACCTTC. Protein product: CASSDREYGYTF.

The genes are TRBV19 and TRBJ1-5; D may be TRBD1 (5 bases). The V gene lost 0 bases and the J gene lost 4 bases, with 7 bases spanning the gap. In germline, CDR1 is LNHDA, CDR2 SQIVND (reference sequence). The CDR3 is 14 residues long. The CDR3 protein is CASSIERTNQPQHF. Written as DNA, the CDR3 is TGTGCCAGTAGTATAGAGAGGACAAATCAGCCCCAGCATTTT.

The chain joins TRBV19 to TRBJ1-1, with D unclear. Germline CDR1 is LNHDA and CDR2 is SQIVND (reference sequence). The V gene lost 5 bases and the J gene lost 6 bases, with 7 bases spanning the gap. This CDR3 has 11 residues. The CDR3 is CASSFGPEAFF. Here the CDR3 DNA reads TGTGCCAGTAGTTTTGGACCTGAAGCTTTCTTT.

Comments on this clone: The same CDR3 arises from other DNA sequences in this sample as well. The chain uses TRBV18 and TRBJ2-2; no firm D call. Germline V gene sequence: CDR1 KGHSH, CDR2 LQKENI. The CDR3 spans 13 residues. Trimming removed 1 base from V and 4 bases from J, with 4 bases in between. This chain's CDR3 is CASSPQGTGELFF. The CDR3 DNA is TGTGCCAGCTCACCACAGGGCACCGGGGAGCTGTTTTTT.

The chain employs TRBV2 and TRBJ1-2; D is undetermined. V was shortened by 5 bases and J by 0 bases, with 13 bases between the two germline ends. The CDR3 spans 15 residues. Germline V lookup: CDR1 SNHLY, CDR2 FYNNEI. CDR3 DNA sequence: TGTGCCAGCAGTAAGACTCCGGTGTCTAACTATGGCTACACCTTC. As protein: CASSKTPVSNYGYTF.

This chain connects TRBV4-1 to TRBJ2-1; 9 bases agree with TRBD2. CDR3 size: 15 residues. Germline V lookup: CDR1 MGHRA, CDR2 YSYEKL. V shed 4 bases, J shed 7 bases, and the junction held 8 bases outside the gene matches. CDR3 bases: TGCGCCAGCAGCCGCCTAGCGGGGCAAGCGAATGAGCAGTTCTTC. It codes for CASSRLAGQANEQFF.

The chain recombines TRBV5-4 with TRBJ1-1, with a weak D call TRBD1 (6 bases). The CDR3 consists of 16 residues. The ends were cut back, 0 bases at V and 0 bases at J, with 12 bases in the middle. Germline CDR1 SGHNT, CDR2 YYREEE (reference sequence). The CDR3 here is CASSLDRAIMNTEAFF. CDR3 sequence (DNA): TGTGCCAGCAGCTTGGACAGGGCAATCATGAACACTGAAGCTTTCTTT.

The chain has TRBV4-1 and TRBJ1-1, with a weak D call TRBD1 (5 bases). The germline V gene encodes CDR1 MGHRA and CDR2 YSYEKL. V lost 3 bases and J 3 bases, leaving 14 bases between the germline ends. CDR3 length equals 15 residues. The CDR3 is CASSQDAGPDTEAFF. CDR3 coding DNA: TGCGCCAGCAGCCAGGATGCAGGGCCTGACACTGAAGCTTTCTTT.

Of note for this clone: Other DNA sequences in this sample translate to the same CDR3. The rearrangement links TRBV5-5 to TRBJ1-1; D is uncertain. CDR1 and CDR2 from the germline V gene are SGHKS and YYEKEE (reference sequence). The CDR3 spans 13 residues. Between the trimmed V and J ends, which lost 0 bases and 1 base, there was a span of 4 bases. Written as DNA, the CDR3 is TGTGCCAGCAGCTTGGGGCCGAACACTGAAGCTTTCTTT. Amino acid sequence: CASSLGPNTEAFF.

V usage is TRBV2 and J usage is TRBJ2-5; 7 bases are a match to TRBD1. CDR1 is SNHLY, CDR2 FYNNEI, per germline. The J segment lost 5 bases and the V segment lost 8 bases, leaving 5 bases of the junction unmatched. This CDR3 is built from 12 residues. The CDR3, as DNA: TGTGCCAGCTGGGTCAGGGGGGAGACCCAGTACTTC. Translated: CASWVRGETQYF.

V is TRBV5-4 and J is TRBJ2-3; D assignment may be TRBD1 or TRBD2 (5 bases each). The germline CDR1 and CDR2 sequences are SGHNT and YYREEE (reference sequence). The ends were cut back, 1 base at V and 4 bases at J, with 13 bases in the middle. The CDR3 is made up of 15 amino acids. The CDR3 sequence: CASSLRQLGADTQYF. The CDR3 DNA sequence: TGTGCCAGCAGCTTGAGGCAGCTGGGGGCAGATACGCAGTATTTT.

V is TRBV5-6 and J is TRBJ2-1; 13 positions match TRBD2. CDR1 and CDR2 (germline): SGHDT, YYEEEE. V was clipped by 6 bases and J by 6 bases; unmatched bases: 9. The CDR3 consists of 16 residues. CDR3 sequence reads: CASTNGRTSGSNEQFF. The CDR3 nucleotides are TGTGCCAGCACCAACGGGCGGACTAGCGGGAGCAATGAGCAGTTCTTC.

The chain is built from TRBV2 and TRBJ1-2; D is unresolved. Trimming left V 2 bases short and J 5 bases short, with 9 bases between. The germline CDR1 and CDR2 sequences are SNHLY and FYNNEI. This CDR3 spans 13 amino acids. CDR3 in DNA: TGTGCCAGCAGTGAACACGGGGAATATGGCTACACCTTC. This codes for CASSEHGEYGYTF.

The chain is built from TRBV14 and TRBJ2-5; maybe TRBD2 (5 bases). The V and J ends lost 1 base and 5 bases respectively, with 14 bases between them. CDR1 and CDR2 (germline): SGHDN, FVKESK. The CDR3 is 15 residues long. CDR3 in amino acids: CASSQGTASGETQYF. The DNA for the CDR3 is TGTGCCAGCAGCCAAGGGACTGCCTCCGGGGAGACCCAGTACTTC.